This TCR beta chain was documented in a study of cytomegalovirus exposure and HLA in healthy donors. Study-wide findings and caveats: CMV serostatus was the sole immune exposure data available. Analyzed later, association rates of TCRs varied across HLA loci, with DRB1 most and HLA-C fewest. An analysis was carried out later, and it reportedly showed fewer N-insertions in an Asian-associated ancestry cluster than the approximately 670-donor mean.

Details on this clone: Its antigen is still unknown.

Both 60 Vbeta primers and 13 Jbeta primers went into the PCR. Original processing notes: As a later analysis found, there were roughly 80 million unique TCR beta chains, of which 8.5 million to 13 million were shared. Produced via immunoSEQ multiplex PCR; TCRdb's table is partial and in-frame only. From that table come the V and J calls and clone size; the DNA was used to work out D and trimming. Of roughly 160,000 clones detected, about 76% appear once; the ten largest clones hold 5% to 5.5%. The sample comprised PBMCs. The clonotype originates from a woman aged 18-29 years in good health and CMV-seropositive.

This CDR3 reads CASSLMDTANYGYTF. Here the CDR3 DNA reads TGTGCCAGCAGCTTAATGGACACCGCTAACTATGGCTACACCTTC. The chain carries TRBV5-5 and TRBJ1-2; tentatively, D is TRBD1 (5 bases). This CDR3 is 15 amino acids long. Trimming removed 2 bases from V and 0 bases from J, with 11 bases in between. The germline gives CDR1 SGHKS, CDR2 YYEKEE (reference sequence).